This entry lists 13 T cell receptor beta chains sequenced from one sample in a study of regulatory T cells in long-lasting Graves disease. HTBI primers from iRepertoire and Arm-PCR of CDR3 regions yielded the TCR beta libraries. TCRdb analysed the multiplex PCR reads with MiXCR anew, one entry per CDR3 protein. The table shows about 660,000 distinct CDR3 sequences, with around 32% occurring only once. Stated time point: persistent/refractory GD, antithyroid drugs over 5 years with positive TRAb. The TCR library used RNA extracted from PBMCs. Specimen: peripheral blood mononuclear cells (PBMCs), collected when the disease was refractory, from a patient treated with antithyroid drugs. All receptors derive from a female donor with Graves disease.

V and J are TRBV27 and TRBJ2-2, with a tentative D call TRBD1 (6 bases). V was shortened by 1 base and J by 2 bases, with 17 bases between the two germline ends. CDR1 MNHEY and CDR2 SMNVEV come from the germline V gene (reference sequence). The CDR3 loop spans 18 amino acids. The CDR3 spells CASSLLPIEGDNTGELFF. CDR3 bases: TGTGCCAGCAGTTTATTGCCCATAGAGGGGGATAACACCGGGGAGCTGTTTTTT.

Details on this clonotype: Lacking the conserved final phenylalanine or tryptophan, this CDR3 likely reflects a read error. The CDR3 region has the DNA TGTGCCAGCTTTGGGGGCAGCTCCTACGAGCAGTACCTC. Translating gives CASFGGSSYEQYL. The chain joins TRBV27 to TRBJ2-7; a possible D gene is TRBD1 (6 bases). The CDR3 contains 13 residues. The V and J ends lost 8 bases and 0 bases respectively, with 11 bases between them. Germline V gene sequence: CDR1 MNHEY, CDR2 SMNVEV (reference sequence).

V usage is TRBV29-1 and J usage is TRBJ1-1, with D possibly TRBD1 on 6 matching bases. Germline V gene sequence: CDR1 SQVTM, CDR2 ANQGSEA. The CDR3 has 13 amino acids. The V end lost 4 bases, the J end lost 1 base, and 10 bases lay between the germline ends. This CDR3 is CSVGGQPNTEAFF. The CDR3 bases are TGCAGCGTTGGTGGACAGCCGAACACTGAAGCTTTCTTT. The whole variable domain, filled in from reference TRBV29-1 and TRBJ1-1, reads SAVISQKPSRDICQRGTSLTIQCQVDSQVTMMFWYRQQPGQSLTLIATANQGSEATYESGFVIDKFPISRPNLTFSTLTVSNMSPEDSSIYLCSVGGQPNTEAFFGQGTRLTVV.

The chain joins TRBV6-2 or TRBV6-3 to TRBJ1-1; D gene unclear. The CDR3 covers 11 residues. The ends were cut back, 4 bases at V and 8 bases at J, with 8 bases in the middle. Germline CDR1 and CDR2: MNHEY and SVGEGT. Here the CDR3 reads CASSWAGEAFF. The CDR3 DNA reads TGTGCCAGCAGTTGGGCCGGAGAAGCTTTCTTT.

This clonotype occurred many times. The J gene is TRBJ1-1, the V gene TRBV28; D is perhaps TRBD1 (5 bases). CDR1 MDHEN and CDR2 SYDVKM come from the germline V gene. The V end was cut by 7 bases, the J end by 10 bases, with 16 bases between. The length of the CDR3 is 12 residues. The CDR3 reads CASTSQGRSAFF. The CDR3 coding sequence is TGTGCCAGCACCTCCCAGGGCAGATCAGCTTTCTTT.

This clonotype has only a few counts. The chain joins TRBV30 to TRBJ1-1; D is perhaps TRBD1 (5 bases). The CDR3 runs to 15 residues. Trimming removed 0 bases at V and 1 base at J, with 12 bases between. The V gene's germline CDR1 is GTSNPN and CDR2 SVGIG (reference sequence). The CDR3 bases are TGTGCCTGGAGTGTAGGTGCAGGGAGGAACACTGAAGCTTTCTTT. Its protein is CAWSVGAGRNTEAFF.

V and J are TRBV5-1 and TRBJ1-2; D perhaps matches TRBD1 (5 bases). Germline assignment: CDR1 SGHRS and CDR2 YFSETQ. The CDR3 is 13 amino acids. V was cut by 4 bases and J by 4 bases, with 11 bases left in between. CDR3 residues: CASSPAGVYGYTF. The CDR3 DNA is TGCGCCAGCAGCCCAGCGGGGGTCTATGGCTACACCTTC.

This clonotype was counted only a few times. V gene TRBV2 combines with J gene TRBJ2-7; perhaps TRBD2 as D (6 bases). The CDR3 has 14 residues. Germline V gene sequence: CDR1 SNHLY, CDR2 FYNNEI. V lost 8 bases, J lost 5 bases, and 19 bases lay in between. The CDR3 DNA reads TGTGCCAGCGGCGTCGGGGGTACATCCAACGAGCAGTACTTC. The encoded protein is CASGVGGTSNEQYF.

The chain combines TRBV30 with TRBJ1-3; D gene ambiguous. V lost 4 bases and J lost 4, with 11 bases in between. CDR1 and CDR2 from the germline V gene are GTSNPN and SVGIG (reference sequence). CDR3 size: 13 residues. In DNA form, the CDR3 reads TGTGCCTGGATATCCAGGATAGGAAACACCATATATTTT. Translated, it gives CAWISRIGNTIYF.

This clonotype came up many times. The rearrangement joins TRBV6-4 to TRBJ2-5; TRBD2 aligns across 10 bases. The CDR3 is 18 residues long. CDR1 and CDR2 from the germline V gene are MRHNA and SNTAGT. V was clipped by 2 bases and J by 5 bases; unmatched bases: 14. The CDR3 sequence: CASSDIGLAAPLTETQYF. The CDR3 coding sequence is TGTGCCAGCAGTGACATAGGACTAGCGGCTCCGTTGACGGAGACCCAGTACTTC.

There are a few counts of this clonotype. The chain has TRBV7-9 and TRBJ2-2; 9 nucleotides align to TRBD2. CDR1 SEHNR and CDR2 FQNEAQ come from the germline V gene (reference sequence). This CDR3 has 14 residues. J was trimmed by 0 bases and V by 9 bases; bases with no gene match: 2. CDR3 nucleotide sequence: TGTGCCAGAACTAGCGGGTCGAACACCGGGGAGCTGTTTTTT. Protein product: CARTSGSNTGELFF.

This clonotype was seen only a few times. The CDR3 coding sequence is TGTGCCAGCAGCACCGGGTCCTGGGGAGAGACCCAGTACTTC. As protein: CASSTGSWGETQYF. The chain couples TRBV7-9 to TRBJ2-5; D remains ambiguous. The germline V gene has CDR1 SEHNR and CDR2 FQNEAQ (reference sequence). There are 14 residues in the CDR3. V was pared by 5 bases and J by 4 bases, with 14 bases between.

This clonotype was picked up many times. The chain employs TRBV28 and TRBJ1-1; TRBD1 agrees at 7 bases. The CDR3 is made up of 14 amino acids. The V segment lost 5 bases and the J segment 2 bases; nucleotides outside the gene matches: 5. CDR1 and CDR2 from the germline V gene are MDHEN and SYDVKM. The CDR3 here is CASSKHRGNTEAFF. The CDR3 DNA reads as TGTGCCAGCAGTAAACACAGGGGAAACACTGAAGCTTTCTTT.